Following are 22 T cell receptor beta chains from one sample sequenced in a study of shared clonotypes between healthy human individuals. The naive CD8 subset, CD45RO-negative cells positively selected for CCR7, excluded terminally differentiated effector memory CD45RA+ cells. TCRdb keeps only in-frame clones here, not all; method: immunoSEQ multiplex PCR. The data hold about 2 million clones, with about 94% observed a single time. The sequenced sample was naive CD8+ T cells sorted from blood. These receptors were taken from a man aged 18 to 30 in good health.

The chain joins TRBV4-3 to TRBJ2-7; D perhaps matches TRBD1 (6 bases). This CDR3 has 17 residues. Trimming removed 4 bases from V and 1 base from J, with 20 bases in between. Germline CDR1 is LGHNA and CDR2 is YSLEER. The CDR3 reads CASSPGTTGLGSYEQYF. CDR3 bases: TGCGCCAGCAGCCCCGGGACGACAGGCTTGGGATCCTACGAGCAGTACTTC.

As regards this clone: Its ends do not fully match the called genes, so a read error is possible. J is TRBJ2-7 and V is TRBV10-3; D not certain. CDR1 is ENHRY and CDR2 is SYGVKD in the germline V gene. The CDR3 spans 12 residues. The chain's CDR3 is CAISESNGLLIF. The CDR3 DNA sequence: TGTGCCATCAGTGAGTCGAATGGCCTCCTTATATTC.

This chain joins TRBV6-5 and TRBJ2-3, with no clear D. Trimming took off 1 base at V and 0 bases at J, with 11 bases between the two ends. The germline CDR1 and CDR2 sequences are MNHEY and SVGAGI. This CDR3 comprises 16 residues. The CDR3 region is CASSYFKGASTDTQYF. The CDR3 coding sequence is TGTGCCAGCAGTTACTTCAAGGGCGCGAGCACAGATACGCAGTATTTT.

The chain combines TRBV9 with TRBJ2-7; maybe TRBD2 (6 bases). Trimming took off 4 bases at V and 7 bases at J, with 18 bases between the two ends. The germline V gene has CDR1 SGDLS and CDR2 YYNGEE. The CDR3 is 14 residues long. CDR3 nucleotides: TGTGCCAGCAGCCCCAGCGGAGCGGGTAGGGAGCAGTACTTC. Translation: CASSPSGAGREQYF.

The chain carries TRBV10-2 and TRBJ2-3, with 8 bases that match TRBD1. Germline V gene lookup returns CDR1 WSHSY and CDR2 SAAADI. The CDR3 is 11 amino acids. V dropped 7 bases and J dropped 12; count of bases not matched to a gene: 6. CDR3 sequence reads: CASTDRGPQYF. The CDR3 coding sequence is TGCGCCAGCACCGACAGGGGACCACAGTATTTT.

This clone was observed once. The V call is TRBV27, the J call TRBJ2-7; a weak D match, TRBD2 (5 bases). Trimming removed 7 bases from V and 5 bases from J, with 15 bases in between. The CDR3 contains 13 residues. Germline V gives CDR1 MNHEY, CDR2 SMNVEV (reference sequence). In nucleotides, the CDR3 is TGTGCCAGCACCCAGCTTGGAGGAAACGAGCAGTACTTC. As protein: CASTQLGGNEQYF.

This chain uses TRBV28 with TRBJ1-5; D ambiguous. There are 15 residues in the CDR3. CDR1 is MDHEN, CDR2 SYDVKM, per germline. Trimming took off 5 bases at V and 0 bases at J, with 11 bases between the two ends. The CDR3 spells CASSTPGDSNQPQHF. The CDR3 coding sequence is TGTGCCAGCAGTACCCCAGGAGATAGCAATCAGCCCCAGCATTTT.

The chain has TRBV5-1 and TRBJ1-1, with D perhaps matching TRBD1 (5 bases). The CDR3 consists of 13 residues. From germline, CDR1 is SGHRS and CDR2 YFSETQ. The V gene lost 5 bases and the J gene lost 1 base, with 9 bases spanning the gap. CDR3 DNA: TGCGCCAGCAGTTGGGACGGGAACACTGAAGCTTTCTTT. Encoded protein: CASSWDGNTEAFF.

The rearrangement links TRBV5-4 to TRBJ2-5; D is uncertain. Trimming removed 4 bases at V and 5 bases at J, with 12 bases between. The germline CDR1 and CDR2 sequences are SGHNT and YYREEE (reference sequence). The CDR3 is 13 amino acids. The chain's CDR3 is CASSTPTEETQYF. The CDR3 nucleotides read TGTGCCAGCAGCACCCCTACGGAGGAGACCCAGTACTTC.

Written as DNA, the CDR3 is TGCAGCGTTGGGCTAGGATCCCAAGAGACCCAGTACTTC. Protein product: CSVGLGSQETQYF. The V and J genes are TRBV29-1 and TRBJ2-5; D gene unclear. V dropped 4 bases and J dropped 1 base, with 10 bases sitting between them. CDR1 is SQVTM, CDR2 ANQGSEA, per germline. This CDR3 is 13 amino acids long.

The V call is TRBV6-5, the J call TRBJ1-1, with a weak D call TRBD1 (6 bases). V shed 5 bases and J shed 4 bases, with 14 bases lying between them. The germline V gene encodes CDR1 MNHEY and CDR2 SVGAGI. The CDR3 extends over 14 amino acids. The CDR3 sequence: CASSPSYRATEAFF. CDR3 DNA: TGTGCCAGCAGTCCGAGCTACAGGGCCACTGAAGCTTTCTTT.

For this clone: The junction differs from germline at one of its ends, possibly a read error. The chain carries TRBV27 and TRBJ2-7; 8 bases are shared with TRBD1. The CDR3 contains 15 residues. Germline-derived CDR1 and CDR2 are MNHEY and SMNVEV (reference sequence). For the CDR3, the DNA is TGTGCCAGCAGTTTATACCGGACAGGGTCCTCCGAGCAGTACTTC. This codes for CASSLYRTGSSEQYF.

Only a few counts were recorded for this clone. This chain connects TRBV7-2 to TRBJ1-6; the D is unclear. This CDR3 is built from 15 residues. CDR1 is SGHTA and CDR2 is FQGNSA in the germline V gene. The ends were cut back, 2 bases at V and 8 bases at J, with 13 bases in the middle. The CDR3 DNA reads TGTGCCAGCAGCTTACGTAATCCGCTCGATTCACCCCTCCACTTT. Encoded protein: CASSLRNPLDSPLHF. Full variable domain (rest looked up from reference TRBV7-2 and TRBJ1-6): GAGVSQSPSNKVTEKGKDVELRCDPISGHTALYWYRQSLGQGLEFLIYFQGNSAPDKSGLPSDRFSAERTGGSVSTLTIQRTQQEDSAVYLCASSLRNPLDSPLHFGNGTRLTVT.

This clone has only one observation. V and J are TRBV27 and TRBJ1-3, with D tentatively TRBD1 (6 bases). V was clipped by 4 bases and J by 1 base, with 14 bases between them. Germline V gives CDR1 MNHEY, CDR2 SMNVEV (reference sequence). The CDR3 spans 16 residues. CDR3 DNA sequence: TGTGCCAGCAGTTCAGAACTACAGGGTTCTGGAAACACCATATATTTT. As protein: CASSSELQGSGNTIYF.

The V call is TRBV6-5, the J call TRBJ1-4; no clear D gene. CDR3 length: 16 amino acids. The germline V gene encodes CDR1 MNHEY and CDR2 SVGAGI. V lost 4 bases to trimming and J lost 5 bases, with 17 bases between them. CDR3: CASSSANSAYNEKLFF. CDR3 sequence (DNA): TGTGCCAGCAGTTCTGCGAACTCAGCTTACAATGAAAAACTGTTTTTT.

The chain combines TRBV6-5 with TRBJ1-2; D is possibly TRBD1 (6 bases). CDR3 length equals 14 residues. From germline, CDR1 is MNHEY and CDR2 SVGAGI. Trimming took off 5 bases at V and 6 bases at J, with 16 bases between the two ends. The DNA for the CDR3 is TGTGCCAGCAGTCCTTACAGGGTCGGGGATGGCTACACCTTC. Translation gives CASSPYRVGDGYTF.

This chain uses TRBV7-9 with TRBJ2-2; 10 bases align to TRBD2. The trim removed 5 bases at V and 4 bases at J, leaving 4 bases unmatched. Looked up from germline, CDR1 is SEHNR and CDR2 is FQNEAQ (reference sequence). The CDR3 runs 15 residues. The CDR3 loop reads CASSGSGRPTGELFF. In nucleotides, the CDR3 is TGTGCCAGCAGCGGTAGCGGGAGGCCCACCGGGGAGCTGTTTTTT.

The rearrangement links TRBV9 to TRBJ2-3; TRBD2 aligns across 14 bases. Germline V gene lookup returns CDR1 SGDLS and CDR2 YYNGEE. With 5 bases clipped from V and 4 bases from J, the junction kept 9 bases outside the gene matches. The CDR3 is 17 amino acids. The CDR3 sequence is CASSLDGTSGSADTQYF. The CDR3 nucleotides read TGTGCCAGCAGTCTAGACGGGACTAGCGGGAGTGCAGATACGCAGTATTTT.

The table lists this clone with a count of one. The same CDR3 also results from other DNA sequences found in this sample. The rearrangement uses TRBV5-1 and TRBJ1-1; 7 bases agree with TRBD1. CDR1 and CDR2 from the germline V gene are SGHRS and YFSETQ. The CDR3 is made up of 13 amino acids. J lost 4 bases, V lost 2 bases, and 2 bases had no gene match. The CDR3 bases are TGCGCCAGCAGCTTAGACAGGGCCACTGAAGCTTTCTTT. Translating it yields CASSLDRATEAFF.

V and J are TRBV27 and TRBJ1-1; the match to TRBD1 covers 9 bases. V shed 3 bases and J 0 bases; nucleotides not matched to a gene: 5. In germline, CDR1 is MNHEY, CDR2 SMNVEV (reference sequence). This CDR3 contains 16 residues. The CDR3 sequence: CASSFNRGPLNTEAFF. CDR3 coding DNA: TGTGCCAGCAGTTTTAACAGGGGGCCTTTGAACACTGAAGCTTTCTTT.

The chain recombines TRBV7-9 with TRBJ1-3; D is perhaps TRBD1 (6 bases). CDR3 size: 14 residues. The germline V and J ends were trimmed by 6 bases and 0 bases, with 9 bases remaining between them. CDR1 is SEHNR and CDR2 is FQNEAQ in the germline V gene (reference sequence). The CDR3 coding sequence is TGTGCCAGCAGGGGACAAATCTCTGGAAACACCATATATTTT. This translates into CASRGQISGNTIYF.

V gene TRBV14 combines with J gene TRBJ1-2; D not certain. The germline CDR1 and CDR2 sequences are SGHDN and FVKESK. The ends were cut back, 0 bases at V and 4 bases at J, with 6 bases in the middle. CDR3 size: 13 residues. The CDR3 here is CASSQDDVYGYTF. The CDR3 region has the DNA TGTGCCAGCAGCCAAGATGACGTCTATGGCTACACCTTC.